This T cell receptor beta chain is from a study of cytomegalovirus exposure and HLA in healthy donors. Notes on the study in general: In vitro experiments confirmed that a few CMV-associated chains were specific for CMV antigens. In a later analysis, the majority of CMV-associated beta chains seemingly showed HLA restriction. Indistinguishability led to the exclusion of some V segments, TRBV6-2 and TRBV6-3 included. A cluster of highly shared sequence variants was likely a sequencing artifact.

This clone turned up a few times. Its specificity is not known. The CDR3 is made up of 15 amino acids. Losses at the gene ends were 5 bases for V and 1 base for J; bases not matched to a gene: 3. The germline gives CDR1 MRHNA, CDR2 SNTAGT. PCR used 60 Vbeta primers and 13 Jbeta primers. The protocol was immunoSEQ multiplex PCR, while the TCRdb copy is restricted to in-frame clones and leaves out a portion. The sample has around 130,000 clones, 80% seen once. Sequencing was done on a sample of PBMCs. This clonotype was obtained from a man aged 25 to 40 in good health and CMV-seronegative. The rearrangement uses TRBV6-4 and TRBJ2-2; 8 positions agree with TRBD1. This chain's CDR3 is CASSPQGGNTGELFF. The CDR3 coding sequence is TGTGCCAGCAGTCCACAGGGGGGGAACACCGGGGAGCTGTTTTTT.